The 9 T cell receptor beta chains reported below all come from one sample, sequenced in a study of HIV-infected patients and healthy controls. Reverse transcription used around 540 ng RNA and constant-region primers for alpha and beta. Separate chain-specific third strand synthesis with multiplexing indices produced the alpha and beta libraries. TCRdb reprocessed the 5' RACE reads with MiXCR, giving one entry per CDR3 protein. The sample yields 15,000 to 20,000 distinct CDR3 sequences, less than 15% seen once. Whole blood was used without fractionation, so all unsorted peripheral T cells were included. The sequenced sample was blood. These receptors all come from an adult in good health.

V gene TRBV5-5 combines with J gene TRBJ1-2, with 7 bases matching TRBD1. V lost 5 bases, J lost 10 bases, and 5 bases stayed unmatched. Looked up from germline, CDR1 is SGHKS and CDR2 is YYEKEE (reference sequence). This CDR3 region has 11 residues. The CDR3 DNA is TGTGCCAGCAGTTCCGGGACAGACTACACCTTC. Its translation is CASSSGTDYTF.

The V call is TRBV12-3 or TRBV12-4, the J call TRBJ2-6; D is undetermined. Trimming pared 3 bases from V and 5 bases from J, leaving 5 bases between. CDR3 length equals 13 residues. The CDR3 bases are TGTGCCAGCAGTTTTCGCTGGGCCAACGTCCTGACTTTC. Translation: CASSFRWANVLTF.

This clonotype was counted a few times. This sequence joins TRBV20-1 and TRBJ2-7; D is uncertain. Germline CDR1 DFQATT, CDR2 SNEGSKA (reference sequence). Trimming stripped 2 bases from V and 6 bases from J, with 17 bases between. CDR3 size: 14 residues. The CDR3 spells CSARSKGPKSEQYF. For the CDR3, the DNA is TGCAGTGCTAGAAGCAAAGGGCCCAAGTCCGAGCAGTACTTC.

This clonotype was counted at least ten times. The chain uses TRBV20-1 and TRBJ2-7; 12 bases match TRBD1. V trimming: 2 bases; J trimming: 4 bases; junction bases outside the gene matches: 6. Germline assignment: CDR1 DFQATT and CDR2 SNEGSKA (reference sequence). The CDR3 length is 15 residues. CDR3 coding DNA: TGCAGTGCTAGATCGGGGACAGGGGGCCGGTACGAGCAGTACTTC. It translates to CSARSGTGGRYEQYF.

This clonotype was picked up many times. The chain recombines TRBV7-9 with TRBJ2-5; TRBD2 matches 11 bases. After removal of 7 bases from V and 2 bases from J, the junction contained 6 bases not matched to a gene. Per germline, CDR1 SEHNR and CDR2 FQNEAQ (reference sequence). The CDR3 consists of 15 residues. As DNA, the CDR3 is TGTGCCAGCACCGGGACTAGCGGACCACAAGAGACCCAGTACTTC. It translates to CASTGTSGPQETQYF.

The chain joins TRBV7-2 to TRBJ1-2; 10 positions match TRBD1. Germline CDR1 reads SGHTA; CDR2 reads FQGNSA. J lost 0 bases, V lost 2 bases, and 6 bases had no gene match. The CDR3 length is 17 residues. The CDR3 region is CASSLSRDRGPNYGYTF. Written as DNA, the CDR3 is TGTGCCAGCAGCTTATCCCGGGACAGGGGACCTAACTATGGCTACACCTTC.

This clonotype was detected many times. This chain uses TRBV7-2 with TRBJ1-1; a weak D match, TRBD1 (5 bases). The length of the CDR3 is 14 residues. CDR1 and CDR2 from the germline V gene are SGHTA and FQGNSA. Trimming left V 4 bases short and J 4 bases short, with 13 bases between. CDR3 bases: TGTGCCAGCAGCTATTATCTCGGGGGCACTGAAGCTTTCTTT. Translated: CASSYYLGGTEAFF. The whole variable domain, remainder taken from reference TRBV7-2 and TRBJ1-1, is GAGVSQSPSNKVTEKGKDVELRCDPISGHTALYWYRQSLGQGLEFLIYFQGNSAPDKSGLPSDRFSAERTGGSVSTLTIQRTQQEDSAVYLCASSYYLGGTEAFFGQGTRLTVV.

The V call is TRBV6-5, the J call TRBJ1-2; D is undetermined. This CDR3 has 12 amino acids. Trimming cost V 6 bases and J 7 bases, with 12 bases left between them. Germline lookup yields CDR1 MNHEY and CDR2 SVGAGI. CDR3 nucleotides: TGTGCCAGCAGCCCCGTGGGAGGTGGCTACACCTTC. Amino acids: CASSPVGGGYTF.

In this sample, this clonotype turned up many times. V usage is TRBV5-1 and J usage is TRBJ1-1; D is unclear. Germline V lookup: CDR1 SGHRS, CDR2 YFSETQ. V was clipped by 0 bases and J by 1 base, with 10 bases between them. The CDR3 loop spans 15 amino acids. CDR3 region: CASSLGAGSNTEAFF. CDR3 bases: TGCGCCAGCAGCTTGGGGGCAGGCTCGAACACTGAAGCTTTCTTT.